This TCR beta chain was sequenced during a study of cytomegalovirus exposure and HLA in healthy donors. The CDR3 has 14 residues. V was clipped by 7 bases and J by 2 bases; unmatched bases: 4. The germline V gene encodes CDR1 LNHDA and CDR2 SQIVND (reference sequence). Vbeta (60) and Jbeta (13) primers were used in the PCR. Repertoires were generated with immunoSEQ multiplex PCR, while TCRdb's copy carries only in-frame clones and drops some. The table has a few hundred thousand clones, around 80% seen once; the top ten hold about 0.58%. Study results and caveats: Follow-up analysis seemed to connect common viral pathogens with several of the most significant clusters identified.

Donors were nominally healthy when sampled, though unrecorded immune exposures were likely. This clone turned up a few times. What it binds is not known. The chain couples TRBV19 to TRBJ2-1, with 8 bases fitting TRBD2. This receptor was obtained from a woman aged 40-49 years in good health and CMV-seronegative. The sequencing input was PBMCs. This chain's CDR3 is CASMNGGAYNEQFF. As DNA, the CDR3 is TGTGCCAGTATGAACGGGGGGGCCTACAATGAGCAGTTCTTC. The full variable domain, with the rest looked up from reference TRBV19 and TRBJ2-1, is DGGITQSPKYLFRKEGQNVTLSCEQNLNHDAMYWYRQDPGQGLRLIYYSQIVNDFQKGDIAEGYSVSREKKESFPLTVTSAQKNPTAFYLCASMNGGAYNEQFFGPGTRLTVL.